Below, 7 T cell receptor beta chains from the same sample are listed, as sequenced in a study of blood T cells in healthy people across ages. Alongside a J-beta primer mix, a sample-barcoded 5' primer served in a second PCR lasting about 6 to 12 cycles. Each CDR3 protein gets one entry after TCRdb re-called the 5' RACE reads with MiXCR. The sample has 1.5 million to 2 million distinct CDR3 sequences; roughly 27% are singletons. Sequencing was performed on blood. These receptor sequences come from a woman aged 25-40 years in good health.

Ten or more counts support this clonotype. The CDR3 DNA reads TGTGCCAGCAGCAAAACAGGGTTGGGAGCCAAAAACATTCAGTACTTC. Amino acids: CASSKTGLGAKNIQYF. This chain links TRBV12-3 or TRBV12-4 with TRBJ2-4, with D tentatively TRBD1 (6 bases). With 6 bases removed from V and 0 bases from J, the gap between germline ends came to 15 bases. The CDR3 is made up of 16 amino acids.

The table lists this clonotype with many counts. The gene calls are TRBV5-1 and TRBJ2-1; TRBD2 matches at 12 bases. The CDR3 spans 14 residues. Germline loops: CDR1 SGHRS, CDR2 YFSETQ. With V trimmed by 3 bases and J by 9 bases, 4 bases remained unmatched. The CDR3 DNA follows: TGCGCCAGCAGCTACCTAGCGGGAGGGCGTGAGCAGTTCTTC. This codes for CASSYLAGGREQFF.

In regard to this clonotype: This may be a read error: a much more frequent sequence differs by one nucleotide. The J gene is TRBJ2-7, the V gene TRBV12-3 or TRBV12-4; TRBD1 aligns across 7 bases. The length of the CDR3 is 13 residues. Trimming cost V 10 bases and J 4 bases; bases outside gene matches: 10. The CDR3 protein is CANTPGQSYEQYF. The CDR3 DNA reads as TGTGCCAACACACCGGGACAGTCTTACGAGCAGTACTTC.

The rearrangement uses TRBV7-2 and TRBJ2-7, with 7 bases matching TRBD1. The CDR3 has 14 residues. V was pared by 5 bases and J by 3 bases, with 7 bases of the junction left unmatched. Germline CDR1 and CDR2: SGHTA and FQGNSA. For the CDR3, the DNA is TGTGCCAGCAGCCTCGACAGGGTCTACTACGAGCAGTACTTC. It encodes CASSLDRVYYEQYF.

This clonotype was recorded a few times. In DNA form, the CDR3 reads TGTGCCAGCAGCTCCCCGTCAGAAATCTTGGTCTATGGCTACACCTTC. As protein: CASSSPSEILVYGYTF. The rearrangement uses TRBV7-2 and TRBJ1-2; no firm D call. Deletions cut 4 bases from V and 4 bases from J, with 19 bases between. Looked up from germline, CDR1 is SGHTA and CDR2 is FQGNSA. CDR3 length: 16 amino acids.

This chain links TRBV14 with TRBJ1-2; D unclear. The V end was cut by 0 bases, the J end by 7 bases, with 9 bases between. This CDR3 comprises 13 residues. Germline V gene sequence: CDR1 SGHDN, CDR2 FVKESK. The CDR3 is CASSQERVCGYTF. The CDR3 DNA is TGTGCCAGCAGCCAAGAGAGGGTCTGTGGCTACACCTTC.

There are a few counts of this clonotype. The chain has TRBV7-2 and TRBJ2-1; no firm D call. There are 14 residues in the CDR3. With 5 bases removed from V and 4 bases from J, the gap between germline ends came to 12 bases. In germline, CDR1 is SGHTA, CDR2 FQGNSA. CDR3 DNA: TGTGCCAGCAGCCTCGAGGCTGTGTACAATGAGCAGTTCTTC. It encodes CASSLEAVYNEQFF.